This entry lists 10 T cell receptor beta chains sequenced from one sample in a study of shared clonotypes between healthy human individuals (dated by TCRdb to 2020 to 2022). Libraries were built with the immunoSEQ multiplex PCR assay. The immuneACCESS repertoire file appears here via TCRdb, limited to in-frame rearrangements. These files lack a portion of the clones; in checked studies, under half of the deficit traces to unresolved V genes, and the cause of the others is not known. This sample comprises approximately 530,000 clones, around 96% of them detected only once. Under 0.065% of the sample belongs to the ten largest clones. The sequencing input was naive CD4+ T cells sorted from blood. The cell subset or site label here, explained by the study, means: CD45RA+ positively selected. All receptors derive from a woman younger than 45 in good health.

The chain joins TRBV30 to TRBJ2-1, with 7 bases that match TRBD2. This CDR3 contains 15 residues. V lost 2 bases to trimming and J lost 4 bases; unmatched junction nucleotides: 8. CDR1 is GTSNPN, CDR2 SVGIG, per germline (reference sequence). CDR3 bases: TGTGCCTGGAGTTTGGGCGGGAGTGGGTACAATGAGCAGTTCTTC. It yields the protein CAWSLGGSGYNEQFF.

This clone was observed a single time. The CDR3 loop is CAISKPGGVTEAFF. CDR3 coding DNA: TGTGCCATCAGCAAGCCAGGGGGCGTCACTGAAGCTTTCTTT. V is TRBV10-3 and J is TRBJ1-1, with 8 bases identical to TRBD1. The CDR3 runs 14 residues. Germline assignment: CDR1 ENHRY and CDR2 SYGVKD. V trimming: 6 bases; J trimming: 4 bases; junction bases outside the gene matches: 7.

In its sample, this clone was seen once. This rearrangement joins TRBV5-1 to TRBJ1-6; tentatively, D is TRBD1 (5 bases). CDR3 length: 14 residues. V was shortened by 4 bases and J by 5 bases, with 10 bases between the two germline ends. Germline-derived CDR1 and CDR2 are SGHRS and YFSETQ. The CDR3 loop reads CASSGDFHNSPLHF. The DNA for the CDR3 is TGCGCCAGCAGCGGGGACTTTCATAATTCACCCCTCCACTTT. Combining the CDR3 with reference TRBV5-1 and TRBJ1-6 gives the whole variable domain KAGVTQTPRYLIKTRGQQVTLSCSPISGHRSVSWYQQTPGQGLQFLFEYFSETQRNKGNFPGRFSGRQFSNSRSEMNVSTLELGDSALYLCASSGDFHNSPLHFGNGTRLTVT.

The chain links TRBV5-1 to TRBJ2-7; a weak D match, TRBD1 (5 bases). The V end lost 3 bases, the J end lost 6 bases, and 7 bases lay between the germline ends. The V gene's germline CDR1 is SGHRS and CDR2 YFSETQ. This CDR3 has 11 residues. The CDR3 DNA is TGCGCCAGCAGCTCAGGGTTCGAGCAGTACTTC. Translation gives CASSSGFEQYF.

The chain recombines TRBV19 with TRBJ2-1; 10 nucleotides agree with TRBD1. The CDR3 is 14 residues long. The V gene end was trimmed by 5 bases and the J gene end by 7 bases; junction bases not matched to a gene: 5. Germline V gene data show CDR1 as LNHDA and CDR2 as SQIVND (reference sequence). This chain's CDR3 is CASSRQGALNEQFF. In nucleotides, the CDR3 is TGTGCCAGTAGTCGACAGGGGGCGTTAAATGAGCAGTTCTTC.

This chain uses TRBV6-5 with TRBJ2-5, with 10 nucleotides matching TRBD2. The ends lost 2 bases at V and 0 bases at J; junction bases unmatched: 3. CDR3 length: 16 amino acids. CDR1 and CDR2 from the germline V gene are MNHEY and SVGAGI. The CDR3 is CASSYQGLANQETQYF. The CDR3 DNA follows: TGTGCCAGCAGTTACCAGGGACTAGCGAACCAAGAGACCCAGTACTTC.

This chain links TRBV7-8 with TRBJ2-5, with D perhaps given as TRBD1 or TRBD2 (6 bases each). The end of the DNA aligns better with TRBJ2-7, so the J call may be wrong. In germline, CDR1 is SGHVS, CDR2 FQNEAQ. The CDR3 is 14 residues long. CDR3 amino acids: CASSPNTGTYEQYF. DNA of the CDR3: TGTGCCAGCAGCCCAAACACAGGGACTTACGAGCAGTACTTC.

This clone was detected only once. The chain uses TRBV28 and TRBJ2-1, with 7 bases that match TRBD2. Germline-derived CDR1 and CDR2 are MDHEN and SYDVKM. The CDR3 runs 21 residues. J gave up 0 bases and V 4 bases, and 21 bases lay outside the gene matches. DNA of the CDR3: TGTGCCAGCAGTTCCTCCCTTGGAAGAGGGGCTAGCGGCAGCTCCTACAATGAGCAGTTCTTC. Protein product: CASSSSLGRGASGSSYNEQFF. The whole variable domain, filled in from reference TRBV28 and TRBJ2-1, reads DVKVTQSSRYLVKRTGEKVFLECVQDMDHENMFWYRQDPGLGLRLIYFSYDVKMKEKGDIPEGYSVSREKKERFSLILESASTNQTSMYLCASSSSLGRGASGSSYNEQFFGPGTRLTVL.

The chain links TRBV27 to TRBJ1-2; D ambiguous. The CDR3 has 12 amino acids. Trimming left V 4 bases short and J 6 bases short, with 9 bases between. CDR1 and CDR2 (germline): MNHEY, SMNVEV (reference sequence). Here the CDR3 DNA reads TGTGCCAGCAGTTCGGGGATCCATGGCTACACCTTC. It codes for CASSSGIHGYTF.

About this clone itself: This sample also contains other DNA sequences that code for the same CDR3. V gene TRBV5-1 combines with J gene TRBJ1-2; D is perhaps TRBD1 (6 bases). Trimming cost V 0 bases and J 4 bases, with 10 bases left between them. This CDR3 has 14 amino acids. Germline V gene sequence: CDR1 SGHRS, CDR2 YFSETQ. CDR3 protein: CASSLEGGGYGYTF. Written as DNA, the CDR3 is TGCGCCAGCAGCTTGGAGGGAGGGGGCTATGGCTACACCTTC.